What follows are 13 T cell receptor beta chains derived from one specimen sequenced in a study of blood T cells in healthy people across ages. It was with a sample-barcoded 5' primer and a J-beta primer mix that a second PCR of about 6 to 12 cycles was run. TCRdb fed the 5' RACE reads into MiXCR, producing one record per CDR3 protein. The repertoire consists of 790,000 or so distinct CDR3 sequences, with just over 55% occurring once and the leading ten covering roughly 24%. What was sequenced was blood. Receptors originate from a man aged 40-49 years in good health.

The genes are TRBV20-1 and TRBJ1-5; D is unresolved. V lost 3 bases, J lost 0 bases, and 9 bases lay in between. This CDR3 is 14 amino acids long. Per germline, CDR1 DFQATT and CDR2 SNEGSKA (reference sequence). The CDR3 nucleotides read TGCAGTGCTAGGGCGCCGCATAGCAATCAGCCCCAGCATTTT. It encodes CSARAPHSNQPQHF.

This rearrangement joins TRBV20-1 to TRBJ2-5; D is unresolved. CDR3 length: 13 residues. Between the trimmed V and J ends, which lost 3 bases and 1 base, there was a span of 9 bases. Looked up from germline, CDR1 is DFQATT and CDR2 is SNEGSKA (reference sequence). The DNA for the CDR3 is TGCAGTGCTAGTGTGGCAGTCCAAGAGACCCAGTACTTC. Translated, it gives CSASVAVQETQYF.

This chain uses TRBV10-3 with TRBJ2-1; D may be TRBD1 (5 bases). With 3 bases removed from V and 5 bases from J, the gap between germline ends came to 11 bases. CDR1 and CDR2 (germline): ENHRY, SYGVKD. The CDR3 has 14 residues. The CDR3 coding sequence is TGTGCCATCAGTGATGGCAGGGTGAACAATGAGCAGTTCTTC. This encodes CAISDGRVNNEQFF.

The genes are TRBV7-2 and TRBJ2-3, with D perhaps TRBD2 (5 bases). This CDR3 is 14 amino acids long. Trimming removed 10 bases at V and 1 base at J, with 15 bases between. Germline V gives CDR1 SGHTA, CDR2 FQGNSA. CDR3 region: CATTSLGGTDTQYF. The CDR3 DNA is TGTGCCACTACCTCCCTGGGAGGCACAGATACGCAGTATTTT.

The CDR3 is CASSTRTSVAYEQYF. The CDR3 DNA sequence: TGCGCCAGCAGCACCCGGACTAGCGTTGCCTACGAGCAGTACTTC. The rearrangement links TRBV5-1 to TRBJ2-7; 9 nucleotides line up with TRBD2. Trimming at V came to 4 bases and at J to 2 bases, leaving 7 bases not matched to a gene. The CDR3 has 15 residues. Looked up from germline, CDR1 is SGHRS and CDR2 is YFSETQ.

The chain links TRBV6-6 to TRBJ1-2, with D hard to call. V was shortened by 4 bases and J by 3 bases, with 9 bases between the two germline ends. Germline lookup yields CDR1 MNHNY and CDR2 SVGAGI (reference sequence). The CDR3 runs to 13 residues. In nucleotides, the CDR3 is TGTGCCAGCAGTTCAGGTTTGGACTATGGCTACACCTTC. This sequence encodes CASSSGLDYGYTF.

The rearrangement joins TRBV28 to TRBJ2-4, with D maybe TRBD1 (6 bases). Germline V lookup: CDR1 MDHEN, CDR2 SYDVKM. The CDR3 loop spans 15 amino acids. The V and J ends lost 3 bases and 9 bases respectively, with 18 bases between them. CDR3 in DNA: TGTGCCAGCAGTTTCGTGGGGACAACAAGCGGCATTCAGTACTTC. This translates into CASSFVGTTSGIQYF.

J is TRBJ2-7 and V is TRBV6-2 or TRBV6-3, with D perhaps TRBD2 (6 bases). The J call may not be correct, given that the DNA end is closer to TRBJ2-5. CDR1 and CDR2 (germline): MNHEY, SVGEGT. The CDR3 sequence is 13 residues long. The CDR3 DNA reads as TGTGCCAGCGGGACTTATGGGGGGGAGACCCAGTACTTC. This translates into CASGTYGGETQYF.

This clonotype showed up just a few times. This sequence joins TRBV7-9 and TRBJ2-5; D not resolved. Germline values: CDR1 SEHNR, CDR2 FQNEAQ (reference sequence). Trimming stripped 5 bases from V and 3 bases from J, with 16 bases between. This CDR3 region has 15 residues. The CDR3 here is CASSPRLLAEETQYF. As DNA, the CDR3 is TGTGCCAGCAGCCCACGCTTACTCGCGGAAGAGACCCAGTACTTC.

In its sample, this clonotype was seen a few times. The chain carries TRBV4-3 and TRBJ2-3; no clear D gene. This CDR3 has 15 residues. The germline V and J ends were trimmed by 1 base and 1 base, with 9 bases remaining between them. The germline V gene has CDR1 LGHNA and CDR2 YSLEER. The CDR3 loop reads CASSQGLGRTDTQYF. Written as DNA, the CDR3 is TGCGCCAGCAGCCAAGGTCTAGGCCGCACAGATACGCAGTATTTT.

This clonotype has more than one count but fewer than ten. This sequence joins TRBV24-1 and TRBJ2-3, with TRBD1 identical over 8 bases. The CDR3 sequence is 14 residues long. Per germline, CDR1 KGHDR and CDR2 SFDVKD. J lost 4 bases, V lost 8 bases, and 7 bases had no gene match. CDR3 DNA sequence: TGTGCCACCATGACAGGGGATGGCCCAGATACGCAGTATTTT. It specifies CATMTGDGPDTQYF.

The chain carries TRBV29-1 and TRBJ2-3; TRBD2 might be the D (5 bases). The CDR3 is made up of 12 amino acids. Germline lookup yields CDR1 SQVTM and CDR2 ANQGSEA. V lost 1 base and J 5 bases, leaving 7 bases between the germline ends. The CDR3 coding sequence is TGCAGCGTTGAAGTCGGGGTAGATACGCAGTATTTT. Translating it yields CSVEVGVDTQYF.

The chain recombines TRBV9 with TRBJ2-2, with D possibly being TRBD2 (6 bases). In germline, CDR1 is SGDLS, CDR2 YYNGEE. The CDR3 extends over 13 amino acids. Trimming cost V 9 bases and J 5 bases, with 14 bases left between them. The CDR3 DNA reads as TGTGCCAACACTAGCTGGGAAACCGGGGAGCTGTTTTTT. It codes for CANTSWETGELFF.